The 7 T cell receptor beta chains below were found in one sample sequenced in a study of blood T cells in healthy people across ages. It was with a sample-barcoded 5' primer and a J-beta primer mix that a second PCR of about 6 to 11 cycles was run. TCRdb processed the 5' RACE reads anew with MiXCR; each CDR3 protein has one entry. Of 1,500,000 or so distinct CDR3 sequences in the sample, roughly 64% are singletons; the top ten hold about 6.7%. Material for sequencing was blood. The receptors derive from a man younger than 30 in good health.

The chain joins TRBV27 to TRBJ2-1, with D tentatively TRBD1 or TRBD2 (5 bases each). V lost 6 bases to trimming and J lost 7 bases, with 19 bases between them. CDR1 is MNHEY, CDR2 SMNVEV, per germline (reference sequence). The CDR3 has 15 amino acids. The CDR3 loop is CASSPGASKGNEQFF. In DNA, the CDR3 is TGTGCCAGCAGCCCCGGGGCATCAAAAGGGAATGAGCAGTTCTTC.

The CDR3: CASSLGTGGYRGLKETQYF. The CDR3 DNA is TGTGCCAGCAGCCTCGGGACAGGGGGATATAGAGGGTTAAAAGAGACCCAGTACTTC. V is TRBV14 and J is TRBJ2-5; 11 nucleotides match TRBD1. Germline CDR1 SGHDN, CDR2 FVKESK. J gave up 3 bases and V 4 bases, and 16 bases lay outside the gene matches. This CDR3 contains 19 residues. Supplemented by reference TRBV14 and TRBJ2-5, the full variable domain reads EAGVTQFPSHSVIEKGQTVTLRCDPISGHDNLYWYRRVMGKEIKFLLHFVKESKQDESGMPNNRFLAERTGGTYSTLKVQPAELEDSGVYFCASSLGTGGYRGLKETQYFGPGTRLLVL.

This clonotype was seen a handful of times. The rearrangement links TRBV5-1 to TRBJ2-7; 7 positions agree with TRBD1. CDR1 is SGHRS and CDR2 is YFSETQ in the germline V gene. Trimming took 2 bases from V and 7 from J; bases not matched to a gene: 12. The CDR3 consists of 15 residues. The chain's CDR3 is CASSLSTGHTSEQYF. In DNA form, the CDR3 reads TGCGCCAGCAGCTTATCGACAGGGCATACGAGTGAGCAGTACTTC.

This clonotype occurred a few times. The rearrangement uses TRBV20-1 and TRBJ2-1; 8 bases are shared with TRBD2. The V gene's germline CDR1 is DFQATT and CDR2 SNEGSKA (reference sequence). V dropped 0 bases and J dropped 5; count of bases not matched to a gene: 9. The CDR3 runs to 16 residues. CDR3 sequence (DNA): TGCAGTGCTAGAGAACCCCCGCGGGGGGACCACAATGAGCAGTTCTTC. Translated, it gives CSAREPPRGDHNEQFF.

This clonotype was seen more than once but under ten times. The chain combines TRBV14 with TRBJ1-1; perhaps TRBD1 as D (6 bases). Trimming left V 4 bases short and J 3 bases short, with 15 bases between. From germline, CDR1 is SGHDN and CDR2 FVKESK. The CDR3 sequence is 15 residues long. CDR3 protein: CASSPLGQRDTEAFF. DNA of the CDR3: TGTGCCAGCAGCCCCCTGGGACAACGGGACACTGAAGCTTTCTTT.

The CDR3 reads CASSQIGLAGSDSYNEQFF. CDR3 sequence (DNA): TGTGCCAGCAGTCAAATCGGACTAGCGGGGTCCGACTCCTACAATGAGCAGTTCTTC. V is TRBV4-2 and J is TRBJ2-1; 12 bases match TRBD2. J gave up 0 bases and V 6 bases, and 12 bases lay outside the gene matches. This CDR3 has 19 amino acids. Per the germline V gene, CDR1 is LGHNA and CDR2 is YNFKEQ.

The chain couples TRBV11-2 to TRBJ2-6; D gene uncertain. V was clipped by 1 base and J by 0 bases, with 13 bases between them. The V gene's germline CDR1 is SGHAT and CDR2 FQNNGV. This CDR3 comprises 18 residues. As DNA, the CDR3 is TGTGCCAGCAGCTTAGTTAGAGGCAGCCTCTCTGGGGCCAACGTCCTGACTTTC. It yields the protein CASSLVRGSLSGANVLTF.